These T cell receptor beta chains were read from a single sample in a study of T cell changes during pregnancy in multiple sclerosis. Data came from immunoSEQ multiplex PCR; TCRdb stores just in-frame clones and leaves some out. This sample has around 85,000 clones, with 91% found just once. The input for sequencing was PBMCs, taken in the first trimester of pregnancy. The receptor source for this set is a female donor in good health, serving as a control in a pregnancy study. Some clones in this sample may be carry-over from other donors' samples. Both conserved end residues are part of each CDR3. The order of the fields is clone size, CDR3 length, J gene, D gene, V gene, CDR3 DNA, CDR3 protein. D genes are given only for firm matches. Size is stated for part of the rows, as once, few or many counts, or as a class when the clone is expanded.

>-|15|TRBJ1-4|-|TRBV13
TGTGCCAGCAGCTTAGGGGGGGGTTTCAATGAAAAACTGTTTTTT
CASSLGGGFNEKLFF
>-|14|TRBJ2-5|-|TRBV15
TGTGCCACCAGCAGAGATACAGACCAAGAGACCCAGTACTTC
CATSRDTDQETQYF
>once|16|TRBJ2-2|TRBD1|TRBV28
TGTGCCAGCAGTTCCCCAGGACAGGACGACACCGGGGAGCTGTTTTTT
CASSSPGQDDTGELFF
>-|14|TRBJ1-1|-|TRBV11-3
TGTGCCAGCAGCCCCGCAGGAGGGAACACTGAAGCTTTCTTT
CASSPAGGNTEAFF
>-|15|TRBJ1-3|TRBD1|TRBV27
TGTGCCAGCAGACCGGGACAGGGGATAGGAAACACCATATATTTT
CASRPGQGIGNTIYF
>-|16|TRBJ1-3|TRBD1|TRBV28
TGTGCCAGCTACCCAGGGGGGCTTTACTCTGGAAACACCATATATTTT
CASYPGGLYSGNTIYF
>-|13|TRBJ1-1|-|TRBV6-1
TGTGCCAGCAGTGGATCAGGGAACACTGAAGCTTTCTTT
CASSGSGNTEAFF
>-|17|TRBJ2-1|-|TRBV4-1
TGCGCCAGCAGCCAAGATATGGAGCTCTATTACTACAATGAGCAGTTCTTC
CASSQDMELYYYNEQFF
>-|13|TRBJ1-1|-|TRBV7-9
TGTGCCAGCAGCTTAGGACAGGCGGCTGAAGCTTTCTTT
CASSLGQAAEAFF
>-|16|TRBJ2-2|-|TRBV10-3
TGTGCCATCAGTGAGAGGCTAGGTGGGAACACCGGGGAGCTGTTTTTT
CAISERLGGNTGELFF
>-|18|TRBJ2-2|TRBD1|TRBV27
TGTGCCAGCAGTTTACGAAGACCCGGGACAGGCGGCACCGGGGAGCTGTTTTTT
CASSLRRPGTGGTGELFF
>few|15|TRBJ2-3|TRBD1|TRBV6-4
TGTGCCAGCAGTGACTCGGGACAGGGCACAGATACGCAGTATTTT
CASSDSGQGTDTQYF
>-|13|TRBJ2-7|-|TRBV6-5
TGTGCCAGCAGTTTAAACAGGATCCACGAGCAGTACTTC
CASSLNRIHEQYF
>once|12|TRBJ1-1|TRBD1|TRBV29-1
TGCAGCGCAGGGGGCATGAACACTGAAGCTTTCTTT
CSAGGMNTEAFF
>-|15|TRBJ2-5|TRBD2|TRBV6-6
TGTGCCAGCAGTAACTTAGCGGGAGGCGGGGAGACCCAGTACTTC
CASSNLAGGGETQYF
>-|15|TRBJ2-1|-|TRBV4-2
TGTGCCAGCAGCCAGAGCGGTAGCTCCTACAATGAGCAGTTCTTC
CASSQSGSSYNEQFF
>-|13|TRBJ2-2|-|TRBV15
TGTGCCACCAGCTACGACACGTCCGGGGAGCTGTTTTTT
CATSYDTSGELFF
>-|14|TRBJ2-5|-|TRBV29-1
TGCAGCGTTGAAGATCAGGTATCCCAAGAGACCCAGTACTTC
CSVEDQVSQETQYF
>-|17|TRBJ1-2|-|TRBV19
TGTGCCAGTAGTTCCCCCTCTAGGAGGCGGTTCAACTATGGCTACACCTTC
CASSSPSRRRFNYGYTF
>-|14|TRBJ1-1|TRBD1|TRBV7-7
TGTGCCAGCAGCCAGGGACAGGGGGTCGCTGAAGCTTTCTTT
CASSQGQGVAEAFF
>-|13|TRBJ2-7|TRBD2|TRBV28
TGTGCCAGCACCGCTAGCGGTGACTACGAGCAGTACTTC
CASTASGDYEQYF
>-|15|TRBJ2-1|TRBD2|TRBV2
TGTGCCAGCCGAGCTAGGCTAGCGGAATACAATGAGCAGTTCTTC
CASRARLAEYNEQFF
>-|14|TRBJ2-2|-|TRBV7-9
TGTGCCAGCAGCTTAGAAGGACTCCCCGGGGAGCTGTTTTTT
CASSLEGLPGELFF
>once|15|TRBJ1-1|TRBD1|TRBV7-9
TGTGCCAGCAGCCGACGGGACAGGGGTTTAACTGAAGCTTTCTTT
CASSRRDRGLTEAFF
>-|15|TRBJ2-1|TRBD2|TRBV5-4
TGTGCCAGCACTCCGGGACTAGCGGGAGGAGGCGAGCAGTTCTTC
CASTPGLAGGGEQFF
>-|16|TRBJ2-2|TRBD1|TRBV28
TGTGCCAGCAGTTCCTGGACAGGGAAGGGCACCGGGGAGCTGTTTTTT
CASSSWTGKGTGELFF
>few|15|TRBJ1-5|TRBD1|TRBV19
TGTGCCAGTAGTGTTCAGGGGGTCGGCAATCAGCCCCAGCATTTT
CASSVQGVGNQPQHF
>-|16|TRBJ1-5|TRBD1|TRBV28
TGTGCCAGCAGTTACCTCCAGGGGGCCCGGAATCAGCCCCAGCATTTT
CASSYLQGARNQPQHF
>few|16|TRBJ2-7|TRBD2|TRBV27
TGTGCCAGCAGTCCACTAGCGGGGACGATCTCCTACGAGCAGTACTTC
CASSPLAGTISYEQYF
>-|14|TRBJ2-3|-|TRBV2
TGTGCCAGCAGAACGGGGCCGGCGGGAAATACGCAGTATTTT
CASRTGPAGNTQYF
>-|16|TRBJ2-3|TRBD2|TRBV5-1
TGCGCCAGCAGCCCCAGATTAGCGGGAAGCACAGATACGCAGTATTTT
CASSPRLAGSTDTQYF
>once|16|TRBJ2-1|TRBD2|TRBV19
TGTGCCAGTGCCGTATTTTCCGGGACTAGTTCGGGTGAGCAGTTCTTC
CASAVFSGTSSGEQFF
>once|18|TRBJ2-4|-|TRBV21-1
TGTGCCAGCAGCTTACCGGGACAGGGACGAAGAATCAAAAACATTCAGTACTTC
CASSLPGQGRRIKNIQYF
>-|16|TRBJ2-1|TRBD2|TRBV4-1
TGCGCCAGCAGCCCTCCCCCAGGACTAGTCTACAATGAGCAGTTCTTC
CASSPPPGLVYNEQFF
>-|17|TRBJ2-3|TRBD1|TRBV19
TGTGCCAGTAGTATGGGACCGGGACAGGGGGCAACAGATACGCAGTATTTT
CASSMGPGQGATDTQYF
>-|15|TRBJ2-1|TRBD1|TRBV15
TGTGCCACCAGCAGAGACCCAACCCAGGGGGATGAGCAGTTCTTC
CATSRDPTQGDEQFF
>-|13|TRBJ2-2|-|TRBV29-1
TGCAGCGTTGGCGGCGGGTACACCGGGGAGCTGTTTTTT
CSVGGGYTGELFF
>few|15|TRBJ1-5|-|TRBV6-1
TGTGCCAGCAGCCCCCTCGGAGGGTCGGGTCAGCCCCAGCATTTT
CASSPLGGSGQPQHF
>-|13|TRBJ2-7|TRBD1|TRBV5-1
TGCGCCAGCAGCCGGGACAGGAGCTACGAGCAGTACTTC
CASSRDRSYEQYF
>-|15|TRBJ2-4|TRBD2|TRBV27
TGTGCCAGCGGAAGCGGGGGGAGGTCCAAAAACATTCAGTACTTC
CASGSGGRSKNIQYF
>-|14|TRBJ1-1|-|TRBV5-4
TGTGCCAGCAGTATCGACAGCATGAACACTGAAGCTTTCTTT
CASSIDSMNTEAFF
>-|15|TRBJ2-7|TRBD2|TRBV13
TGTGCCAGCAGCTCCCTACTGGCTAGCGGCTACGAGCAGTACTTC
CASSSLLASGYEQYF
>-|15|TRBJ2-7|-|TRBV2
TGTGCCAGCAGTGGCCTAGCCCAACCCTCCTACGAGCAGTACTTC
CASSGLAQPSYEQYF